This TCR beta chain derives from a study of blood T cell repertoires in COVID-19. Study-wide context: COVID-19 samples from acute and convalescent phases originated in the United States, Italy and Spain. T cells, B-cell-depleted T cells, or PBMCs supplied cDNA or gDNA.

Assignments of participants to cohorts depended upon their own reported clinical history. Using immunoSEQ multiplex PCR, the repertoire was profiled, and TCRdb retains in-frame clones only, with some absent. Counted here are a few hundred thousand clones, 85% to 90% occurring once; the ten biggest clones make up around 16%. The V gene lost 5 bases and the J gene lost 3 bases, with 19 bases spanning the gap. The length of the CDR3 is 16 residues. Germline values: CDR1 MNHEY, CDR2 SVGEGT. This clone was counted many times. The chain carries TRBV6-2 or TRBV6-3 and TRBJ2-5; TRBD2 is a possible D gene (7 bases). The TCR comes from a man aged 25 to 45 who had been exposed to COVID-19. The sequenced sample was PBMCs or T cells enriched from blood (not recorded which). The CDR3 is CASSTPAGAIKETQYF. CDR3 nucleotides: TGTGCCAGCAGTACCCCCGCGGGGGCGATAAAAGAGACCCAGTACTTC.